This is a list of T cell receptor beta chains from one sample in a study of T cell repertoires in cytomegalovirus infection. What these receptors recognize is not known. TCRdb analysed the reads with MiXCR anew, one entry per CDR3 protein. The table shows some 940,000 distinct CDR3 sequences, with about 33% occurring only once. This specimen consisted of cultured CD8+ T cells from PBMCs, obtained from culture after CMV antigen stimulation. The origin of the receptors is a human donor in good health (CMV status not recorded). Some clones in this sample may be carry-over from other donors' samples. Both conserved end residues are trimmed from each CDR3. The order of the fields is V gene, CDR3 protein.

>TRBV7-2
ASSLEAGLQETQY
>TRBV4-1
ASSPAGLGANTEAF
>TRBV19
ASKITGLEAF
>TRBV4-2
ASSQEGGLALSDTQY
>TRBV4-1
ASSQIGGANVLT
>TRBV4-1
ASSQEPAPGNEQF
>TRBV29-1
SVVGSGANVLT
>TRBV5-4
ASSLKGQAGGGYT
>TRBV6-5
ASSYSTPKDTQY
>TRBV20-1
SARGVAGGIETQY
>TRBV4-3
ASSQDGIGDLSMYYGYT
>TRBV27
ASSSGQGRGDNEAF
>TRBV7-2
ASSFTELATDEQF
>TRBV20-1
SARDRVAESTDTQY
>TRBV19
ASSILGDSGDIQY
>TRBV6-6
VSRIQGAPQETQY
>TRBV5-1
ASSLVPTGDQPQH
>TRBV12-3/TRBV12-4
ASSLAGATDTQY
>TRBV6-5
ASSYGGGWDTQY
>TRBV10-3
AIRTGLGDGYT
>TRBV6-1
ASRLYRDRDDTEAF
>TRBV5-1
ASSLDPSEKLF
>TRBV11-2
ASSSTGLAGGSYEQY
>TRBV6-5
ASSYVSGDTEAF
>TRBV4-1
ASSQGIGTETQNSPLH
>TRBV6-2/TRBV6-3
VSSSSRDGRPNYGYT
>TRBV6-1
ASVDGLSSYEQY
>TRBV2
AIRGQARYGYT
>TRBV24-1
ATSDRVGDTQY
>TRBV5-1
ASSPISTGTIGNEQF
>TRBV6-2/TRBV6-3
ASNSAGPTYEQY
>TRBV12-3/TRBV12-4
ASIKGGTGNEKLF
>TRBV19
ASSIDMDTQY
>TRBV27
ASSSPGLAGGFSTDTQY
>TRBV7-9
ASSLGLAGKDTQY
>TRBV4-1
ASSHRQAGGDEQF
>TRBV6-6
ASSYPTGGEYGYT
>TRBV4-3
ASSQGSGGAYTGELF
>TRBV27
ASSLAVYNSPLH
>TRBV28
AHNRGGADEQF
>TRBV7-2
ACSDASGGNSYEQY
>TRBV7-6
ASSRGQLNEKLF
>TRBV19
ASRIQGKNTEAF
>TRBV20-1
SARGPGLAGAYNEQF
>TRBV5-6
ASSLGQIPRGYT
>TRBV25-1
ASSEMGVGNTIY
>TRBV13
ASSSRLAGGYNEQF
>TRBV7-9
ASSLTAGAYGYT
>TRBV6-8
ASSARGLEAF
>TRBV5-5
ASSLFTGSSTNEKLF